The rows below give T cell receptor beta chains drawn from one sample of a study of CD8+CD57+ T cells in acquired aplastic anemia. TCRdb reprocessed the reads via MiXCR and lists one record per CDR3 protein. The table records 200,000 to 250,000 distinct CDR3 sequences, around three fifths of them present only once. The specimen was sorted CD4+, CD8+, or CD8+CD57+ T cells (not recorded which) from PBMCs. The receptors were gathered from a human donor with aplastic anemia. CDR3s include the opening cysteine and the closing phenylalanine or tryptophan. The order of the fields is J gene, V gene, D gene, clone size, CDR3 protein, CDR3 DNA. D genes are given only for firm matches. Where a row states a size, it is once, few, many or the class of an expanded clone; other rows omit it.

TRBJ2-3 | TRBV9 | - | - | CASSVGGGDYFTDTQYF | TGTGCCAGCAGCGTAGGAGGGGGGGACTACTTCACAGATACGCAGTATTTT
TRBJ1-1 | TRBV14 | - | - | CASGVNTEAFF | TGTGCCAGCGGGGTGAACACTGAAGCTTTCTTT
TRBJ2-5 | TRBV12-3/TRBV12-4 | TRBD1 | - | CASRGTGTVTQYF | TGTGCCAGCAGGGGGACAGGGACGGTGACCCAGTACTTC
TRBJ2-1 | TRBV7-9 | - | few | CASSYPKSSYNEQFF | TGTGCCAGCAGCTATCCCAAAAGCTCCTACAATGAGCAGTTCTTC
TRBJ2-5 | TRBV9 | TRBD2 | - | CASSVAPSGRETQYF | TGTGCCAGCAGCGTAGCTCCTAGCGGGAGAGAGACCCAGTACTTC
TRBJ2-5 | TRBV7-8 | - | - | CASSLPQPKETQYF | TGTGCCAGCAGCTTACCCCAGCCCAAAGAGACCCAGTACTTC
TRBJ2-7 | TRBV2 | TRBD2 | - | CASSLSSGGSTYEQYF | TGTGCCAGCAGCTTAAGTAGCGGGGGTTCCACCTACGAGCAGTACTTC
TRBJ1-4 | TRBV28 | - | - | CASSLKFGSNEKLFF | TGTGCCAGCAGTTTAAAGTTTGGGAGTAATGAAAAACTGTTTTTT
TRBJ1-5 | TRBV7-2 | - | - | CASSLASGSQPQHF | TGTGCCAGCAGCTTAGCGAGCGGGTCACAGCCCCAGCATTTT
TRBJ1-6 | TRBV7-2 | TRBD1 | - | CASSLASGTVNSPLHF | TGCGCCAGCAGTTTAGCGTCCGGGACAGTCAATTCACCCCTCCACTTT
TRBJ2-5 | TRBV24-1 | TRBD2 | - | CATSDPLGGIQETQYF | TGTGCCACCAGTGATCCCCTCGGGGGGATTCAAGAGACCCAGTACTTC
TRBJ2-2 | TRBV20-1 | TRBD1 | many | CSAIPLGTGGTGELFF | TGCAGTGCTATTCCATTGGGGACAGGGGGCACCGGGGAGCTGTTTTTT
TRBJ2-7 | TRBV2 | - | - | CASSPRTYEQYF | TGTGCCAGCAGTCCGCGGACGTACGAGCAGTACTTC
TRBJ2-3 | TRBV10-2 | TRBD1 | - | CASRADRVSDTQYF | TGCGCCAGCAGGGCCGACAGGGTGTCAGATACGCAGTATTTT
TRBJ2-1 | TRBV19 | - | - | CASSIEGGGVYNEQFF | TGTGCCAGTAGTATCGAAGGAGGGGGGGTGTACAATGAGCAGTTCTTC
TRBJ2-7 | TRBV7-2 | - | - | CASSLRAWEQYF | TGTGCCAGCAGCCTCCGGGCGTGGGAGCAGTACTTC
TRBJ1-1 | TRBV7-9 | TRBD1 | - | CASSHRGLNTEAFF | TGTGCCAGCAGCCACAGGGGGCTGAACACTGAAGCTTTCTTT
TRBJ2-7 | TRBV11-3 | TRBD2 | - | CASSFRSGSGEQYF | TGTGCCAGCAGCTTTCGTAGCGGGAGTGGCGAGCAGTACTTC
TRBJ2-7 | TRBV7-9 | - | - | CASGGYEQYF | TGTGCCAGCGGGGGCTACGAGCAGTACTTC
TRBJ2-7 | TRBV7-9 | - | once | CASSFRRGSSYEQYF | TGTGCCAGCAGCTTTAGGCGGGGATCCTCCTACGAGCAGTACTTC
TRBJ2-7 | TRBV19 | - | many | CASNEGVSYEQYF | TGTGCCAGTAATGAAGGGGTTTCCTACGAGCAGTACTTC
TRBJ1-4 | TRBV6-5 | - | - | CASSYSMASNEKLFF | TGTGCCAGCAGTTACTCGATGGCTTCCAATGAAAAACTGTTTTTT
TRBJ2-5 | TRBV9 | TRBD2 | - | CASSGTSGGVGTQYF | TGTGCCAGCAGCGGGACTAGCGGGGGCGTGGGGACCCAGTACTTC
TRBJ2-5 | TRBV20-1 | - | - | CSAGLAGAVETQYF | TGCAGTGCTGGCCTAGCAGGGGCCGTTGAGACCCAGTACTTC
TRBJ2-3 | TRBV7-3 | TRBD2 | - | CASSLTPLAGGADTQYF | TGTGCCAGCAGCTTAACCCCGCTCGCGGGGGGAGCAGATACGCAGTATTTT